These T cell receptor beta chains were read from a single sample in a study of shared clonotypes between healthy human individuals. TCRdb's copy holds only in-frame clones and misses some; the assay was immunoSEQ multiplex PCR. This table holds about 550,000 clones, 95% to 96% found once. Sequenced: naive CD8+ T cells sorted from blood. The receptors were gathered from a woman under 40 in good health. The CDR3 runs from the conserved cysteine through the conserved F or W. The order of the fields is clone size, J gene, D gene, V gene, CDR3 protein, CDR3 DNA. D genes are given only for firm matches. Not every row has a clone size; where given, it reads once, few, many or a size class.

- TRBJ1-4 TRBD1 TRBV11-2 CASSKQGDRNEKLFF TGTGCCAGCAGCAAACAGGGGGATCGGAATGAAAAACTGTTTTTT
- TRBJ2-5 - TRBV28 CATLPVGQYQETQYF TGTGCCACCCTTCCCGTGGGGCAGTACCAAGAGACCCAGTACTTC
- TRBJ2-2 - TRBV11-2 CASSSPTGELFF TGTGCCAGCAGCTCCCCCACCGGGGAGCTGTTTTTT
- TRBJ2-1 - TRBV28 CASSLRGWDNEQFF TGTGCCAGCAGTTTACGGGGTTGGGACAATGAGCAGTTCTTC
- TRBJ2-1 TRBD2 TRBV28 CASKLGTSAGNEQFF TGTGCCAGCAAACTCGGGACTAGCGCCGGGAATGAGCAGTTCTTC
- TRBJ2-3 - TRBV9 CASSVEYSSTTDTQYF TGTGCCAGCAGCGTAGAATACTCGTCAACCACAGATACGCAGTATTTT
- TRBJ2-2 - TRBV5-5 CASSLLQPGELFF TGTGCCAGCAGCTTGTTACAGCCCGGGGAGCTGTTTTTT
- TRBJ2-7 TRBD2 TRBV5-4 CASSIGPGTSGRNEQYF TGTGCCAGCAGCATAGGACCGGGGACTAGCGGGAGAAACGAGCAGTACTTC
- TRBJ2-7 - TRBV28 CASSLKGAGPLYEQYF TGTGCCAGCAGTTTGAAGGGAGCAGGGCCACTATACGAGCAGTACTTC
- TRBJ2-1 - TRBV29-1 CSVDEIDYNEQFF TGCAGCGTTGATGAAATAGACTACAATGAGCAGTTCTTC
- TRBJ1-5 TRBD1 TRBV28 CASSWTGISNQPQHF TGTGCCAGCAGTTGGACAGGGATTAGCAATCAGCCCCAGCATTTT
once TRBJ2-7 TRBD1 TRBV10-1 CASLEKTGQGSYEQYF TGCGCCAGCCTTGAAAAAACCGGACAGGGCTCCTACGAGCAGTACTTC
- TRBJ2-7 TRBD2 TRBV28 CASSGLAGDHEQYF TGTGCCAGCAGCGGACTAGCGGGAGACCACGAGCAGTACTTC
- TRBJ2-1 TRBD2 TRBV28 CASSLLAGVHEQFF TGTGCCAGCAGTTTACTAGCGGGTGTACATGAGCAGTTCTTC
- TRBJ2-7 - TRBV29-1 CSVGGDASEQYF TGCAGCGTTGGTGGGGACGCTTCCGAGCAGTACTTC
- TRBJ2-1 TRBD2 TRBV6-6 CASSSGSYEQFF TGTGCCAGCAGTAGCGGGAGCTATGAGCAGTTCTTC
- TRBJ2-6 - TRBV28 CASTRPPVISGANVLTF TGTGCCAGCACCCGCCCGCCAGTAATTTCTGGGGCCAACGTCCTGACTTTC
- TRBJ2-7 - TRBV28 CASSFDRKQYF TGTGCCAGCAGTTTTGATAGGAAGCAGTACTTC
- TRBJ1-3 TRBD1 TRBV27 CASRATGDPGNTIYF TGTGCCAGCAGAGCGACAGGGGACCCTGGAAACACCATATATTTT
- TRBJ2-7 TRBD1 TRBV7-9 CASSTGTGKPYEQYF TGTGCCAGCAGCACCGGGACAGGGAAACCCTACGAGCAGTACTTC
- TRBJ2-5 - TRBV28 CASSYTGAGETQYF TGTGCCAGCAGCTACACAGGGGCGGGGGAGACCCAGTACTTC
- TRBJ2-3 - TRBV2 CASPRERASSTDTQYF TGTGCCAGCCCGAGGGAGAGAGCGTCTAGCACAGATACGCAGTATTTT
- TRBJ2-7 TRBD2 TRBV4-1 CASSQDMGGGPYEQYF TGCGCCAGCAGCCAAGATATGGGGGGAGGGCCCTACGAGCAGTACTTC
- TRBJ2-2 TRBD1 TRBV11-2 CASTQGGQATGELFF TGTGCCAGCACGCAGGGGGGACAGGCGACCGGGGAGCTGTTTTTT
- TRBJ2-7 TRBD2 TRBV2 CASSEVGGTSGRFEQYF TGTGCCAGCAGTGAAGTAGGAGGGACTAGCGGGAGGTTCGAGCAGTACTTC
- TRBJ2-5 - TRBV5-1 CASSFRARGIQETQYF TGCGCCAGCAGCTTCAGGGCACGGGGGATCCAAGAGACCCAGTACTTC
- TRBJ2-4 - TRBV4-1 CASSQGVGKNIQYF TGCGCCAGCAGCCAAGGGGTTGGCAAAAACATTCAGTACTTC
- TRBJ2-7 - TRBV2 CASSEYTGTGIYEQYF TGTGCCAGCAGTGAATATACTGGGACGGGGATCTACGAGCAGTACTTC
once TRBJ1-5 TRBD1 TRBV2 CASSPTGEGSGLSNQPQHF TGTGCCAGCAGTCCGACAGGGGAGGGGTCTGGATTAAGCAATCAGCCCCAGCATTTT
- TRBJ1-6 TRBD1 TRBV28 CASSSTGTGGGPYNSPLHF TGTGCCAGCAGTTCCACCGGGACAGGGGGTGGCCCCTATAATTCACCCCTCCACTTT
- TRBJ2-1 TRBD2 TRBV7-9 CASSSGAGGLNEQFF TGTGCCAGCAGCTCAGGCGCGGGAGGTCTCAATGAGCAGTTCTTC
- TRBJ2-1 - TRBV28 CASSFNPSVPSSYNEQFF TGTGCCAGCAGTTTTAATCCTAGCGTCCCAAGCTCCTACAATGAGCAGTTCTTC
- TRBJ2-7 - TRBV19 CASSSDAYEQYF TGTGCCAGTAGCAGCGACGCCTACGAGCAGTACTTC
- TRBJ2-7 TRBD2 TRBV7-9 CASSLITSVTYEQYF TGTGCCAGCAGCTTAATCACTAGCGTTACCTACGAGCAGTACTTC
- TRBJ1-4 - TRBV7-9 CATWGIGEKLFF TGTGCCACCTGGGGGATCGGCGAAAAACTGTTTTTT
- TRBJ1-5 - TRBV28 CASSFGNQPQHF TGTGCCAGCAGTTTCGGGAATCAGCCCCAGCATTTT
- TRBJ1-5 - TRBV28 CASSLMRTVYSNQPQHF TGTGCCAGCAGTTTGATGCGGACGGTCTATAGCAATCAGCCCCAGCATTTT
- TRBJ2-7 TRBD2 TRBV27 CASSTTSGSSYEQYF TGTGCCAGCAGTACGACTAGCGGGAGCTCCTACGAGCAGTACTTC
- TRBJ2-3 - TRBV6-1 CASSGMGGGDTQYF TGTGCCAGCAGTGGAATGGGGGGAGGAGATACGCAGTATTTT
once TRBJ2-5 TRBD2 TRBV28 CATLLLSGVGGYQETQYF TGTGCCACCTTACTACTTAGCGGGGTGGGCGGGTACCAAGAGACCCAGTACTTC
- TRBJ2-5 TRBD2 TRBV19 CGSGPQETQYF TGTGGTAGCGGGCCCCAAGAGACCCAGTACTTC
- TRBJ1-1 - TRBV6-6 CASSDRDTTLDAFF TGTGCCAGCAGCGACCGGGACACCACCTTGGACGCTTTCTTT
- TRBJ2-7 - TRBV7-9 CASAVLIRGLYEQYF TGTGCCAGCGCAGTTTTGATTAGGGGTCTTTATGAGCAGTACTTC
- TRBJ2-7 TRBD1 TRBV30 CALDRDYEQYF TGTGCCCTGGACAGGGACTACGAGCAGTACTTC
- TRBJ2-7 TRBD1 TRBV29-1 CSVGQGAREQYF TGCAGCGTCGGACAGGGGGCGAGGGAGCAGTACTTC
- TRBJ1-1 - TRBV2 CAVRGPRGTEAFF TGTGCCGTGCGGGGCCCCCGGGGCACTGAAGCTTTCTTT
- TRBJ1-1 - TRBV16 CASSQSGQGMNTEAFF TGTGCCAGCAGCCAATCGGGGCAGGGGATGAACACTGAAGCTTTCTTT